This passage covers 5 T cell receptor beta chains from one sample sequenced in a study of blood T cell repertoires in COVID-19. The table came from immunoSEQ multiplex PCR; TCRdb's copy has only in-frame clones and leaves some out. The repertoire holds a few hundred thousand clones, approximately 90% seen once, with over 3.5% in the top ten. The sample was PBMCs or T cells enriched from blood (not recorded which). These receptors originate from a man younger than 45 who had recovered from COVID-19.

The sample holds a few counts of this clone. The chain recombines TRBV7-2 with TRBJ2-1, with 10 bases fitting TRBD2. The CDR3 has 15 amino acids. From germline, CDR1 is SGHTA and CDR2 FQGNSA. The V segment lost 1 base and the J segment 9 bases; nucleotides outside the gene matches: 6. In nucleotides, the CDR3 is TGTGCCAGCAGCTTAGACCCTAGCGGGAGTCTTGAGCAGTTCTTC. Its protein is CASSLDPSGSLEQFF.

V usage is TRBV7-8 and J usage is TRBJ2-1; 10 nucleotides match TRBD2. The trim removed 2 bases at V and 9 bases at J, leaving 4 bases unmatched. CDR3 length: 14 amino acids. Per the germline V gene, CDR1 is SGHVS and CDR2 is FQNEAQ. This CDR3 reads CASSLRAGGGEQFF. As DNA, the CDR3 is TGTGCCAGCAGCTTACGAGCGGGAGGGGGTGAGCAGTTCTTC.

V usage is TRBV5-1 and J usage is TRBJ2-1; 7 nucleotides align to TRBD1. Trimming took 0 bases from V and 2 from J; bases not matched to a gene: 2. The CDR3 has 15 residues. The V gene's germline CDR1 is SGHRS and CDR2 YFSETQ. The CDR3 region is CASSLDGQAYNEQFF. The CDR3 region has the DNA TGCGCCAGCAGCTTGGACGGACAGGCCTACAATGAGCAGTTCTTC.

The gene calls are TRBV9 and TRBJ2-1; D might be TRBD2 (5 bases). The CDR3 contains 15 residues. CDR1 and CDR2 from the germline V gene are SGDLS and YYNGEE. Between the trimmed V and J ends, which lost 5 bases and 5 bases, there was a span of 17 bases. Written as DNA, the CDR3 is TGTGCCAGCAGGGCCACGGGGAACGTTAACAATGAGCAGTTCTTC. This codes for CASRATGNVNNEQFF.

The CDR3: CASSLPTAGRLFF. CDR3 nucleotides: TGTGCCAGCAGCTTACCGACCGCGGGAAGACTGTTTTTT. This sequence joins TRBV28 and TRBJ1-4; no reliable D call. CDR3 size: 13 residues. Germline-derived CDR1 and CDR2 are MDHEN and SYDVKM. Trimming took off 6 bases at V and 13 bases at J, with 18 bases between the two ends. Together with reference TRBV28 and TRBJ1-4, the CDR3 gives the full variable domain: DVKVTQSSRYLVKRTGEKVFLECVQDMDHENMFWYRQDPGLGLRLIYFSYDVKMKEKGDIPEGYSVSREKKERFSLILESASTNQTSMYLCASSLPTAGRLFFGSGTQLSVL.